This T cell receptor beta chain was sequenced in a study of response to subunit inactivated influenza vaccine. As regards this clonotype: Its matching antigen is unknown.

The CDR3 is 15 residues long. The germline V gene has CDR1 DFQATT and CDR2 SNEGSKA (reference sequence). With 0 bases removed from V and 2 bases from J, the gap between germline ends came to 13 bases. General study points: With each seasonal influenza vaccination, the authors suggested, few new T cells are recruited.

TCRdb re-called the RT-PCR reads with MiXCR, one entry per CDR3 protein. The sample yields around 790,000 distinct CDR3 sequences, 21% seen once. The source is a man aged 50 or older who received an inactivated influenza vaccine. Material: PBMCs from blood, obtained approximately 5 days after vaccination. The gene calls are TRBV20-1 and TRBJ2-5; possible D gene TRBD2, 5 bases. This chain's CDR3 is CSARDLGDIQETQYF. DNA for the CDR3: TGCAGTGCTAGAGATCTCGGGGATATTCAAGAGACCCAGTACTTC.